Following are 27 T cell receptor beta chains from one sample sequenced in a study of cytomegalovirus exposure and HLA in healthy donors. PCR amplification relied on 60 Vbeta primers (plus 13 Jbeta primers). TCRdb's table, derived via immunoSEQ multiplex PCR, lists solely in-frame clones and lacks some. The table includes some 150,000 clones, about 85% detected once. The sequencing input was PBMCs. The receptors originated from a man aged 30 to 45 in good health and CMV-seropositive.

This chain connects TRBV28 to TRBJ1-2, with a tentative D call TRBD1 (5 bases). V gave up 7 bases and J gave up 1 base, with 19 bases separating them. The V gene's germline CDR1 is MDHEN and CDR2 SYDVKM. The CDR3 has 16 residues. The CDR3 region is CASIPNTAGGNYGYTF. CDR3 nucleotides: TGTGCCAGCATCCCCAATACGGCCGGGGGTAACTATGGCTACACCTTC.

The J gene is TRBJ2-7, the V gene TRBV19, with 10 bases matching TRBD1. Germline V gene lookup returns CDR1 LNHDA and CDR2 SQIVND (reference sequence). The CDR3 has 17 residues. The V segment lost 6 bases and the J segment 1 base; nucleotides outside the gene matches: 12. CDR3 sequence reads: CASSARQGAIVSYEQYF. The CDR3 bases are TGTGCCAGTAGCGCGAGACAGGGGGCAATTGTGTCCTACGAGCAGTACTTC.

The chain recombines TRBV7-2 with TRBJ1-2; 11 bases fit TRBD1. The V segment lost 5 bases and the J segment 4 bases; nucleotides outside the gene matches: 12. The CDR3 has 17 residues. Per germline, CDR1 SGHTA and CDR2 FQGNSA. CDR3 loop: CASSPRGGDRGFYGYTF. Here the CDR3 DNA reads TGTGCCAGCAGCCCTAGGGGAGGGGACAGGGGGTTCTATGGCTACACCTTC.

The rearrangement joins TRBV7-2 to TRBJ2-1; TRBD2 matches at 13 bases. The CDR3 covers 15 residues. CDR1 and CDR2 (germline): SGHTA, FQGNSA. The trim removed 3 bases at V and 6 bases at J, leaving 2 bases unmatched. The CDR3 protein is CASSFGLAGVNEQFF. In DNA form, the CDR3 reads TGTGCCAGCAGCTTCGGACTAGCGGGAGTCAATGAGCAGTTCTTC.

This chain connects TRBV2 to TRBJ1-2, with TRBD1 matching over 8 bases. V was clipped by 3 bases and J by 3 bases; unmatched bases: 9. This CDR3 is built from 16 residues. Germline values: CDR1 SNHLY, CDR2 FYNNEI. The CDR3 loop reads CASSEPRQGNDYGYTF. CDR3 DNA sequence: TGTGCCAGCAGTGAGCCAAGACAGGGGAATGACTATGGCTACACCTTC.

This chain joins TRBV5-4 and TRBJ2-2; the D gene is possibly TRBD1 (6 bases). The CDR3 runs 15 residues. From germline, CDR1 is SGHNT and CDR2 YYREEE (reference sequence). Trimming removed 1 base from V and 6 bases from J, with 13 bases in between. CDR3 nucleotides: TGTGCCAGCAGCTTGTCAGGGGCCCGGCCCGGGGAGCTGTTTTTT. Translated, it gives CASSLSGARPGELFF.

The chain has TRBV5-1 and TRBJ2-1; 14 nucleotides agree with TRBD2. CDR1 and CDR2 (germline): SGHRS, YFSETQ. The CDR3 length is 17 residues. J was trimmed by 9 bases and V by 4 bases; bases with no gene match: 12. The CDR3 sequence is CASSQQAGTSGRGEQFF. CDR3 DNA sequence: TGCGCCAGCAGCCAACAAGCCGGGACTAGCGGGAGAGGTGAGCAGTTCTTC.

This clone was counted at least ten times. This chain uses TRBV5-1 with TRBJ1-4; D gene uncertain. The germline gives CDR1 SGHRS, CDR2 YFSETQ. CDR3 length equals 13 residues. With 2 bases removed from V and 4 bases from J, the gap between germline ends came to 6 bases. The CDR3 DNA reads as TGCGCCAGCAGCTTACTGATTAATGAAAAACTGTTTTTT. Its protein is CASSLLINEKLFF.

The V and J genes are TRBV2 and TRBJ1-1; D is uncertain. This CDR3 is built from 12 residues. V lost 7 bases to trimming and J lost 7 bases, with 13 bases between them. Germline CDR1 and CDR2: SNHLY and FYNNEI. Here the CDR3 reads CASNGGRGEAFF. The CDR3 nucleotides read TGTGCCAGCAATGGTGGGCGGGGTGAAGCTTTCTTT.

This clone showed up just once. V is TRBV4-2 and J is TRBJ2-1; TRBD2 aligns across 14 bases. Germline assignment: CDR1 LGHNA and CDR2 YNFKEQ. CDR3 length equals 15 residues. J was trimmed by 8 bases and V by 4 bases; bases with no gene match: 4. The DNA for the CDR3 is TGTGCCAGCAGCCCAAGACTAGCGGGGGGGGATGAGCAGTTCTTC. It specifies CASSPRLAGGDEQFF.

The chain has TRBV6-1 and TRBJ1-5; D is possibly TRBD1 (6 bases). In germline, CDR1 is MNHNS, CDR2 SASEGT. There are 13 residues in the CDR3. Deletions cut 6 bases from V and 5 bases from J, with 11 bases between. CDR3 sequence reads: CASRAGAHQPQHF. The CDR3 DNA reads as TGTGCCAGCAGAGCGGGGGCCCATCAGCCCCAGCATTTT.

The CDR3 reads CASSLGGSDGYTF. In nucleotides, the CDR3 is TGCGCCAGCAGCTTGGGGGGCAGTGATGGCTACACCTTC. V is TRBV5-1 and J is TRBJ1-2; maybe TRBD1 (5 bases). Trimming removed 0 bases at V and 6 bases at J, with 9 bases between. The CDR3 is 13 residues long. Germline CDR1 and CDR2: SGHRS and YFSETQ.

In DNA form, the CDR3 reads TGTGCCAGCAGTTACTTAGACCCGGGGGATGAGCAGTTCTTC. Its protein product is CASSYLDPGDEQFF. The chain carries TRBV27 and TRBJ2-1; D possibly corresponds to TRBD2 (6 bases). V was pared by 4 bases and J by 8 bases, with 15 bases between. The CDR3 spans 14 residues. CDR1 and CDR2 from the germline V gene are MNHEY and SMNVEV (reference sequence).

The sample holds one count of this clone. DNA of the CDR3: TGTGCCAGCAGTTACTGGACAGGGGGGGATGGCACTGAAGCTTTCTTT. It encodes CASSYWTGGDGTEAFF. V gene TRBV6-5 combines with J gene TRBJ1-1, with 10 bases aligning to TRBD1. Germline CDR1 and CDR2: MNHEY and SVGAGI. This CDR3 comprises 16 residues. J was trimmed by 4 bases and V by 1 base; bases with no gene match: 6.

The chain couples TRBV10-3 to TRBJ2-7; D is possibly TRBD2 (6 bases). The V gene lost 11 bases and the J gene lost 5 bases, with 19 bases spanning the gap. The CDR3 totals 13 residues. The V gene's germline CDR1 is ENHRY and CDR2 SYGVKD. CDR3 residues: CAVGGAESHEQYF. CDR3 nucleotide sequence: TGTGCCGTGGGGGGAGCGGAGAGCCACGAGCAGTACTTC.

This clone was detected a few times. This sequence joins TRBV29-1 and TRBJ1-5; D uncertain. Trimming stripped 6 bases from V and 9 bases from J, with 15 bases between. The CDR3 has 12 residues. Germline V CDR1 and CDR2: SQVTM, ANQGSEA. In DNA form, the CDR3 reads TGCAGCGTCGGCGAGGGTCGGGGGCCCCAGCATTTT. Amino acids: CSVGEGRGPQHF. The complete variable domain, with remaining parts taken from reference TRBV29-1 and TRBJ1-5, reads SAVISQKPSRDICQRGTSLTIQCQVDSQVTMMFWYRQQPGQSLTLIATANQGSEATYESGFVIDKFPISRPNLTFSTLTVSNMSPEDSSIYLCSVGEGRGPQHFGDGTRLSIL.

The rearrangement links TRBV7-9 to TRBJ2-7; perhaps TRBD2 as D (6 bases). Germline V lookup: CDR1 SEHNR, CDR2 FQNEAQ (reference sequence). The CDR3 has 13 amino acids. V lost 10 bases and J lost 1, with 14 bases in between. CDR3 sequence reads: CATASGTSYEQYF. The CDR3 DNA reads TGTGCCACCGCCTCCGGGACTTCCTACGAGCAGTACTTC. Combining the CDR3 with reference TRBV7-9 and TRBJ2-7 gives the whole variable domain DTGVSQNPRHKITKRGQNVTFRCDPISEHNRLYWYRQTLGQGPEFLTYFQNEAQLEKSRLLSDRFSAERPKGSFSTLEIQRTEQGDSAMYLCATASGTSYEQYFGPGTRLTVT.

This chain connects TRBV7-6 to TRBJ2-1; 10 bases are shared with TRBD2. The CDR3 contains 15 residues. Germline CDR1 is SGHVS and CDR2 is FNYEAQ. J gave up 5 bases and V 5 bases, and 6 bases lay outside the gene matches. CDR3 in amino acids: CASSPLAGVDNEQFF. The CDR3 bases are TGTGCCAGCAGCCCGCTAGCGGGAGTAGACAATGAGCAGTTCTTC.

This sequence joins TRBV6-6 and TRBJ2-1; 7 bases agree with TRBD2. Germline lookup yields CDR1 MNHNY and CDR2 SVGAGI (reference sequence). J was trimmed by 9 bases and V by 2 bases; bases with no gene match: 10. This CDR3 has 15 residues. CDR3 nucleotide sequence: TGTGCCAGCAGTTACGGGCTAGCGGACGGAGGTGAGCAGTTCTTC. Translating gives CASSYGLADGGEQFF.

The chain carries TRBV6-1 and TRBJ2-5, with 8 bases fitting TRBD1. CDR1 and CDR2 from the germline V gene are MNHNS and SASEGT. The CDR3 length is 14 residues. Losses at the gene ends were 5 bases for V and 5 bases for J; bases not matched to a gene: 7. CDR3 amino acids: CASSFRTGRETQYF. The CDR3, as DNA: TGTGCCAGCAGTTTCCGGACAGGGCGGGAGACCCAGTACTTC.

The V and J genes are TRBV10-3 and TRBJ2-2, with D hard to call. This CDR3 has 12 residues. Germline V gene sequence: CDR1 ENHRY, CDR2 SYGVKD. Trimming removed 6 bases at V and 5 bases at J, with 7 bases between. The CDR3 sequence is CAISAGTGELFF. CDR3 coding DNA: TGTGCCATCAGCGCCGGGACCGGGGAGCTGTTTTTT.

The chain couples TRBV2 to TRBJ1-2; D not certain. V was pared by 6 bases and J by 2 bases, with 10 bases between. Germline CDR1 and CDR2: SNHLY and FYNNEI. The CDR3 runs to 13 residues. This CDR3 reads CASRVDGNYGYTF. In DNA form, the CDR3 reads TGTGCCAGCAGAGTAGACGGGAACTATGGCTACACCTTC.

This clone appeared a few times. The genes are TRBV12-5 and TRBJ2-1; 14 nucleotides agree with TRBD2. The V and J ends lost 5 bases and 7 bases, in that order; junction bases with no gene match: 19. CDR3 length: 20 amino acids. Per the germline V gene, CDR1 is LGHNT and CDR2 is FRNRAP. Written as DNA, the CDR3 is TGTGCTAGTGGTCCTCCCGGGACTAGCGGGAGTAAGAACGGGGGGAATGAGCAGTTCTTC. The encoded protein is CASGPPGTSGSKNGGNEQFF.

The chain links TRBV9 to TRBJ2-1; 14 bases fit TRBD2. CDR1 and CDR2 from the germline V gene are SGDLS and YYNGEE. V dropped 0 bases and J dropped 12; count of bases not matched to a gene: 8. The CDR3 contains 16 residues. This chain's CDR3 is CASSVVGGTSGSGQFF. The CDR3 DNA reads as TGTGCCAGCAGCGTAGTGGGTGGGACTAGCGGGAGTGGGCAGTTCTTC.

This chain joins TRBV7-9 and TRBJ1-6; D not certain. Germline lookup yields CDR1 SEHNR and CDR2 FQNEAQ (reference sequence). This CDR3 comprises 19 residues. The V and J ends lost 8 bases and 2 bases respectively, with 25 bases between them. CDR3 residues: CASSISGSGGSPYNSPLHF. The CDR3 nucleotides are TGTGCCAGCTCCATTAGCGGTTCGGGTGGTTCGCCCTATAATTCACCCCTCCACTTT.

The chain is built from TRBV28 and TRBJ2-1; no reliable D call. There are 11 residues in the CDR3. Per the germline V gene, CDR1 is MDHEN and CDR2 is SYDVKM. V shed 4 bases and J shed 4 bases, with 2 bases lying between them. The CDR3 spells CASSSYNEQFF. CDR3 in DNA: TGTGCCAGCAGTTCTTACAATGAGCAGTTCTTC.

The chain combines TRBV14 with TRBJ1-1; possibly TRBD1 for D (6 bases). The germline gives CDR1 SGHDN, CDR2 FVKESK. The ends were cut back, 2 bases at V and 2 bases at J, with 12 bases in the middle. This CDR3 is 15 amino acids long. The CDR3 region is CASSQLGQLNTEAFF. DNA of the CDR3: TGTGCCAGCAGCCAACTCGGACAGCTCAACACTGAAGCTTTCTTT.